The 5 T cell receptor beta chains in this list originate from one sample, sequenced in a study of T-cell reconstitution after alpha-beta-depleted transplantation in children. Unique molecular identifiers tagged the TCRbeta library. Using its own MiXCR run on the PCR reads, TCRdb lists one record per CDR3 protein. The sample includes approximately 630,000 distinct CDR3 sequences, about an eighth seen only once; the top ten take approximately 0.8%. Sequenced material: PBMCs, taken before TCRalphabeta/CD19-depleted stem cell transplant. Receptors originate from a girl aged 2 to 10 with congenital amegakaryocytic thrombocytopenia, due to receive a stem cell transplant.

This chain joins TRBV18 and TRBJ2-3; 10 positions agree with TRBD1. The CDR3 totals 12 residues. Losses at the gene ends were 6 bases for V and 10 bases for J; bases not matched to a gene: 4. CDR1 and CDR2 (germline): KGHSH, LQKENI. The CDR3 DNA reads TGTGCCAGCTCTCAGACAGGGGGCGCGCAGTATTTT. It specifies CASSQTGGAQYF.

This clonotype was seen more than once but under ten times. The junction departs from the called germline gene at one end, perhaps through a read error. The chain employs TRBV14 and TRBJ2-7, with D unclear. The CDR3 runs to 12 residues. CDR1 SGHDN and CDR2 FVKESK come from the germline V gene. CDR3: CASSTNNGLRNF. Here the CDR3 DNA reads TGTGCCAGCAGCACAAATAACGGCCTCAGGAACTTC.

The rearrangement uses TRBV27 and TRBJ1-4; D is unresolved. There are 14 residues in the CDR3. V lost 3 bases and J 8 bases, leaving 13 bases between the germline ends. Germline V gene sequence: CDR1 MNHEY, CDR2 SMNVEV (reference sequence). The CDR3 nucleotides read TGTGCCAGCAGTTTGGGTGTCGGTCGAGAAAAACTGTTTTTT. Translation: CASSLGVGREKLFF.

In this sample, this clonotype turned up a few times. The gene calls are TRBV5-1 and TRBJ2-6, with D perhaps matching TRBD1 or TRBD2 (5 bases each). V was pared by 0 bases and J by 0 bases, with 19 bases between. The length of the CDR3 is 20 residues. The germline gives CDR1 SGHRS, CDR2 YFSETQ. The DNA of the CDR3 is TGCGCCAGCAGCTTGGTAGACCGGGACGCTCTCCACTCTGGGGCCAACGTCCTGACTTTC. Protein: CASSLVDRDALHSGANVLTF. The full variable domain, with the rest looked up from reference TRBV5-1 and TRBJ2-6, is KAGVTQTPRYLIKTRGQQVTLSCSPISGHRSVSWYQQTPGQGLQFLFEYFSETQRNKGNFPGRFSGRQFSNSRSEMNVSTLELGDSALYLCASSLVDRDALHSGANVLTFGAGSRLTVL.

In its sample, this clonotype was seen many times. The chain employs TRBV20-1 and TRBJ2-7; D remains unclear. With 3 bases removed from V and 5 bases from J, the gap between germline ends came to 8 bases. CDR1 is DFQATT, CDR2 SNEGSKA, per germline (reference sequence). The CDR3 spans 11 residues. The CDR3 bases are TGCAGTGCTAGGGTGGTAAACGAGCAGTACTTC. It yields the protein CSARVVNEQYF.